Included here is one T cell receptor beta chain sequence, with context. The antigen is undetermined. TCRdb keeps only in-frame clones here, not all; method: immunoSEQ multiplex PCR. The sample carries roughly 50,000 clones, around 90% recorded once. The sample originates from a study of graft-versus-host responses after intestinal transplantation. Overall study findings and caveats: Circulating GvH clones peaking coincided with falling HvG clones soon after transplant. Allografts carried high graft-versus-host to host-versus-graft clonal ratios in patients having graft-donor T cell macrochimerism.

The CDR3 is made up of 17 amino acids. The germline gives CDR1 LNHDA, CDR2 SQIVND (reference sequence). V lost 1 base and J 4 bases, leaving 17 bases between the germline ends. The sequencing used PBMCs, collected roughly 660 days after intestinal transplant. This sequence originates from a human patient who received an intestinal transplant, so some T cells may come from the graft donor. The rearrangement joins TRBV19 to TRBJ1-5; D unclear. As DNA, the CDR3 is TGTGCCAGTAGTATAGGCCCAGGACGGAATTTAAATCAGCCCCAGCATTTT. Amino acids: CASSIGPGRNLNQPQHF.